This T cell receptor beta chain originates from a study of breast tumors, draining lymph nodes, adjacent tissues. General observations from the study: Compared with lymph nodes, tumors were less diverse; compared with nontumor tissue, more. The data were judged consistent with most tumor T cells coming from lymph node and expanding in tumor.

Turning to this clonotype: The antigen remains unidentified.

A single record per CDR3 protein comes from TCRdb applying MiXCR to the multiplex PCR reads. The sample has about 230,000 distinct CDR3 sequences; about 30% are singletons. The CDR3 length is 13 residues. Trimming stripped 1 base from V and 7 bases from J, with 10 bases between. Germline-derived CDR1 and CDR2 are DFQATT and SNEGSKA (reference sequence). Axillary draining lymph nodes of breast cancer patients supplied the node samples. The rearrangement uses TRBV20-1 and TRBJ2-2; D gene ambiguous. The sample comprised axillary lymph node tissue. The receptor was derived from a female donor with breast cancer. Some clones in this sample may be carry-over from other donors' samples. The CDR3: CSARGSANGELFF. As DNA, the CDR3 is TGCAGTGCTAGAGGGTCCGCCAACGGGGAGCTGTTTTTT.